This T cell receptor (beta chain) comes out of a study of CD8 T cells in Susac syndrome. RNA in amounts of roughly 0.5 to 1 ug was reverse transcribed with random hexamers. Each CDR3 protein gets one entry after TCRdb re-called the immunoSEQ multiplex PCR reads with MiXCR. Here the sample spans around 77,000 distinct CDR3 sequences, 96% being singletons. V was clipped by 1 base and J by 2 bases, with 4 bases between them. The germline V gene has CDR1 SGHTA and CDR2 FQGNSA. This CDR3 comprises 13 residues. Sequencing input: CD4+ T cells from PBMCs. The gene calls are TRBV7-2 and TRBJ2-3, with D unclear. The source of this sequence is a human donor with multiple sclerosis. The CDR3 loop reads CASSLGVTDTQYF. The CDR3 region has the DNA TGTGCCAGCAGCTTAGGGGTCACAGATACGCAGTATTTT. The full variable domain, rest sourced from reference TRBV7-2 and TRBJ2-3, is GAGVSQSPSNKVTEKGKDVELRCDPISGHTALYWYRQSLGQGLEFLIYFQGNSAPDKSGLPSDRFSAERTGGSVSTLTIQRTQQEDSAVYLCASSLGVTDTQYFGPGTRLTVL.